These 3 T cell receptor beta chains share one sample of origin, sequenced in a study of T cell responses to AZD1222 COVID-19 vaccine. TCRdb's table, derived via immunoSEQ multiplex PCR, lists solely in-frame clones and lacks some. The table shows roughly 150,000 clones, with about nine tenths occurring only once. The specimen was peripheral blood, collected on day 0 of AZD1222 vaccination. The receptors derive from an adult in good health.

This clone has a single count. This chain links TRBV19 with TRBJ2-1; 10 bases are a match to TRBD2. CDR3 length: 15 residues. Germline assignment: CDR1 LNHDA and CDR2 SQIVND (reference sequence). The junction had 3 bases not matched to a gene; V was cut back by 4 bases and J by 3 bases. CDR3 protein: CASSKTSGVYNEQFF. The CDR3 DNA reads as TGTGCCAGTAGTAAAACTAGCGGGGTCTACAATGAGCAGTTCTTC.

The chain recombines TRBV19 with TRBJ1-6, with TRBD1 matching over 10 bases. The CDR3 consists of 17 residues. Germline CDR1 and CDR2: LNHDA and SQIVND (reference sequence). V dropped 10 bases and J dropped 6; count of bases not matched to a gene: 15. Here the CDR3 DNA reads TGTGCCACAAAAAGGCGTGGACAGGGGGACAGTAATTCACCCCTCCACTTT. Encoded protein: CATKRRGQGDSNSPLHF. Full variable domain (outside the CDR3, taken from reference TRBV19 and TRBJ1-6): DGGITQSPKYLFRKEGQNVTLSCEQNLNHDAMYWYRQDPGQGLRLIYYSQIVNDFQKGDIAEGYSVSREKKESFPLTVTSAQKNPTAFYLCATKRRGQGDSNSPLHFGNGTRLTVT.

V and J are TRBV7-2 and TRBJ1-5; D ambiguous. CDR3 length: 13 residues. The germline V gene encodes CDR1 SGHTA and CDR2 FQGNSA. The V and J ends lost 2 bases and 5 bases respectively, with 7 bases between them. CDR3 nucleotides: TGTGCCAGCAGCTTATTTGGGGATCAGCCCCAGCATTTT. Its protein product is CASSLFGDQPQHF.